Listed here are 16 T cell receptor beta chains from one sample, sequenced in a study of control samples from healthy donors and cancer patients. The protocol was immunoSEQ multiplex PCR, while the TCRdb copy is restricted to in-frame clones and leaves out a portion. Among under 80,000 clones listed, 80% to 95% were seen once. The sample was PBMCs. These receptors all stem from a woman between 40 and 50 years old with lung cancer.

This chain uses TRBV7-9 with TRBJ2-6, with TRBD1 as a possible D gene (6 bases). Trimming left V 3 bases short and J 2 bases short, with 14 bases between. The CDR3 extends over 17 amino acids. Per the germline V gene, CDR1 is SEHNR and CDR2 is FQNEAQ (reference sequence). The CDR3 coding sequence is TGTGCCAGCAGCTTTAACAGGGCTACGACTGGGGCCAACGTCCTGACTTTC. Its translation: CASSFNRATTGANVLTF.

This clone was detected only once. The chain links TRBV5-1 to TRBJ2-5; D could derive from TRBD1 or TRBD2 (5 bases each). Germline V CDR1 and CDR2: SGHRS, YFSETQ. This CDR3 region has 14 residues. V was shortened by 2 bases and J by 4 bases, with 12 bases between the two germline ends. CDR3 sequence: CASSLTSGRETQYF. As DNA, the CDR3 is TGCGCCAGCAGCTTAACATCAGGGAGAGAGACCCAGTACTTC.

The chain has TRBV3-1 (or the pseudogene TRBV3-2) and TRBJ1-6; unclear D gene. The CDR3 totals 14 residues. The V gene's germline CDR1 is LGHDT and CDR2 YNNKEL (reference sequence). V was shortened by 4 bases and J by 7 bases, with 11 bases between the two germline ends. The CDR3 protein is CASSLEPRNSPLHF. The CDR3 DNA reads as TGTGCCAGCAGCCTGGAACCGAGAAATTCACCCCTCCACTTT.

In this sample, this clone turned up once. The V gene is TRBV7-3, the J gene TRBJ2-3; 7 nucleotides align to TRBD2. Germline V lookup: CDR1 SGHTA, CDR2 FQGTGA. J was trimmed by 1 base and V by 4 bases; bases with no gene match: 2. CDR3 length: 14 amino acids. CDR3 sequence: CASSWGGGTDTQYF. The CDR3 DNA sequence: TGTGCCAGCAGCTGGGGGGGTGGCACAGATACGCAGTATTTT.

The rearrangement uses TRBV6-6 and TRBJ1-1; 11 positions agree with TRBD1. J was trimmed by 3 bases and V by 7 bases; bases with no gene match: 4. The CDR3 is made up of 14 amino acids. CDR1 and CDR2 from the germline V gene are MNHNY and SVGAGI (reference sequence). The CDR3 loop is CASTPGQGDTEAFF. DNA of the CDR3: TGTGCCAGCACCCCGGGACAGGGGGACACTGAAGCTTTCTTT.

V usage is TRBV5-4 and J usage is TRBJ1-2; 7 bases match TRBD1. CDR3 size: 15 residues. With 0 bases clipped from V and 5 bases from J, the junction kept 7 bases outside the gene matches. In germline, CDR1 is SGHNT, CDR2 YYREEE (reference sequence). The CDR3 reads CASSLAGTEIYGYTF. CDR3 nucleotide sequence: TGTGCCAGCAGCTTGGCCGGGACAGAAATATATGGCTACACCTTC.

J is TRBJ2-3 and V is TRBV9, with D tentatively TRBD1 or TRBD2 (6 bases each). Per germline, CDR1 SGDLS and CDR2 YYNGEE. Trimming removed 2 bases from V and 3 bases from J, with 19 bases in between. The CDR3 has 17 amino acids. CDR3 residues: CASSVTRGVSTTDTQYF. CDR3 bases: TGTGCCAGCAGCGTTACAAGGGGGGTTTCGACGACAGATACGCAGTATTTT.

The DNA of the CDR3 is TGTGCCAGCAGCTTAGAGGGGGTTAGGGAGCAGTTCTTC. This sequence encodes CASSLEGVREQFF. V is TRBV7-8 and J is TRBJ2-1; D is possibly TRBD1 (6 bases). The length of the CDR3 is 13 residues. CDR1 and CDR2 from the germline V gene are SGHVS and FQNEAQ. The V end was cut by 1 base, the J end by 10 bases, with 11 bases between.

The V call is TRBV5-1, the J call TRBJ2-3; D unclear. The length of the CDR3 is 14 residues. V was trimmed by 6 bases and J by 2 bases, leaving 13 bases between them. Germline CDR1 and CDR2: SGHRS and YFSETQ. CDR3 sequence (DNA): TGCGCCAGCACCCTCGCTAGGAACACAGATACGCAGTATTTT. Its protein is CASTLARNTDTQYF.

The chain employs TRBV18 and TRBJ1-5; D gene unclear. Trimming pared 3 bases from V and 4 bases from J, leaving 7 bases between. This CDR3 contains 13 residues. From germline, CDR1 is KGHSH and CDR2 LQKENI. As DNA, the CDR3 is TGTGCCAGCTCACCCTCAAGTAATCAGCCCCAGCATTTT. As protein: CASSPSSNQPQHF.

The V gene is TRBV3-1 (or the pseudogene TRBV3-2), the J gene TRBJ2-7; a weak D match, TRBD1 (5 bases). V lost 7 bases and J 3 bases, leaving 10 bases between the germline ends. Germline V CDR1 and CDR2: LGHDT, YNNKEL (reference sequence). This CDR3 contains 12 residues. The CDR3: CASKGELYEQYF. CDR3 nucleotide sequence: TGTGCCAGCAAAGGGGAACTCTACGAGCAGTACTTC.

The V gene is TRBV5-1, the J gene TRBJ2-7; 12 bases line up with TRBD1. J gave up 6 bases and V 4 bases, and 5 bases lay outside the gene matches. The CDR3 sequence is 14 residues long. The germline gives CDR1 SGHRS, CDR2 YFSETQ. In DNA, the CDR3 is TGCGCCAGCAGCGTGGGACAGGGGGCGGTCGAGCAGTACTTC. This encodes CASSVGQGAVEQYF. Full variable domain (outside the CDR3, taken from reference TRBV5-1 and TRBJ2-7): KAGVTQTPRYLIKTRGQQVTLSCSPISGHRSVSWYQQTPGQGLQFLFEYFSETQRNKGNFPGRFSGRQFSNSRSEMNVSTLELGDSALYLCASSVGQGAVEQYFGPGTRLTVT.

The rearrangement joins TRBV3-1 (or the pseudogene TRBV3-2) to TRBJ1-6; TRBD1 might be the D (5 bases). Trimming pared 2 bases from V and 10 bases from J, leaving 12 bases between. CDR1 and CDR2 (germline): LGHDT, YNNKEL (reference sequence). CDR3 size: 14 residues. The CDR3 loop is CASSQIGTRSPLHF. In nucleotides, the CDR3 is TGTGCCAGCAGCCAAATCGGGACGCGGTCACCCCTCCACTTT.

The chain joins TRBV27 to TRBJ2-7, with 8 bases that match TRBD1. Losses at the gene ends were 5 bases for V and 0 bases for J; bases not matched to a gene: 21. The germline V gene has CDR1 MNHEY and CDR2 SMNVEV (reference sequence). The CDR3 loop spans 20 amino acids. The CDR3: CASSPLRTGQYPLSSYEQYF. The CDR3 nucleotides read TGTGCCAGCAGTCCGTTACGGACAGGGCAGTACCCTTTAAGCTCCTACGAGCAGTACTTC.

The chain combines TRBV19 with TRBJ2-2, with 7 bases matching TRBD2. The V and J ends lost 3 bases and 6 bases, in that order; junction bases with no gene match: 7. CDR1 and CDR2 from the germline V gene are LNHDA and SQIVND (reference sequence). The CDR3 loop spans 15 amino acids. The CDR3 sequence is CASSMGGKGAGELFF. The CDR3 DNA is TGTGCCAGTAGTATGGGGGGGAAGGGCGCCGGGGAGCTGTTTTTT.

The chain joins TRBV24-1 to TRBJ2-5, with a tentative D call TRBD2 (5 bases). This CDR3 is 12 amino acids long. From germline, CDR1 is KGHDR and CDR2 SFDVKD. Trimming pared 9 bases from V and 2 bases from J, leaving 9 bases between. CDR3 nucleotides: TGTGCCACCTTAAGGGAGCAAGAGACCCAGTACTTC. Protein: CATLREQETQYF.